This T cell receptor (beta chain) was identified in a study of CD8 T cells in ankylosing spondylitis. This clonotype was observed at least ten times. Its target is unknown. It was by quantitative 5'-RACE with molecular barcodes that TCR beta libraries were made. TCRdb itself ran the 5' RACE reads through MiXCR, one entry per CDR3 protein. Of 200,000 to 250,000 distinct CDR3 sequences detected, around 11% appear once; the ten largest clones hold 6% to 8.5%. Study-wide results and limits: The authors found the disease-linked clones to be CD8+ and relatively rare in peripheral blood. Reportedly, matched ankylosing spondylitis synovial fluid was significantly enriched for disease-linked clones. A subset of motif variants has previously been described in the synovial fluid and blood of reactive arthritis.

This clonotype originated in a male donor with ankylosing spondylitis or in good health (not recorded which). Material for sequencing was blood, either unsorted or a sorted T cell fraction (not recorded which).

CDR3 DNA: TGCGCCAGCAGCTACCTCTCCGGGGGAGAAGAGACCCAGTACTTC. Amino acid sequence: CASSYLSGGEETQYF. V gene TRBV5-1 combines with J gene TRBJ2-5; possibly TRBD2 for D (6 bases). V was clipped by 3 bases and J by 3 bases, with 15 bases between them. The CDR3 contains 15 residues. The germline V gene encodes CDR1 SGHRS and CDR2 YFSETQ.